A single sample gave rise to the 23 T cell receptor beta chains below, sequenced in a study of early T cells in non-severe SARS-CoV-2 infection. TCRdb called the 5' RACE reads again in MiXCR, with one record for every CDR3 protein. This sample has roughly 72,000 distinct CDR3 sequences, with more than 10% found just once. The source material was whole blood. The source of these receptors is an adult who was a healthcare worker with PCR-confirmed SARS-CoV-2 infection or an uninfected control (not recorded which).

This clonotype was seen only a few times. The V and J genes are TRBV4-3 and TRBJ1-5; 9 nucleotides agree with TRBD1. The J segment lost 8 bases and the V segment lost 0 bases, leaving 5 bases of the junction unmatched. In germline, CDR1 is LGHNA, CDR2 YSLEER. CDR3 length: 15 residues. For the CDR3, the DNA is TGCGCCAGCAGCCAAGATTCACAGGGGGCTGAGCCCCAGCATTTT. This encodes CASSQDSQGAEPQHF.

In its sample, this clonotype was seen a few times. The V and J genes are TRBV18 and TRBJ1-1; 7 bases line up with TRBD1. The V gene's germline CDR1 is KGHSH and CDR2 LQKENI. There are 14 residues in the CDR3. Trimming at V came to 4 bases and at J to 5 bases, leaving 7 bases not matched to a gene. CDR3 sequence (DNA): TGTGCCAGCTCACAAGACAGGGTCGGGACTGAAGCTTTCTTT. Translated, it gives CASSQDRVGTEAFF.

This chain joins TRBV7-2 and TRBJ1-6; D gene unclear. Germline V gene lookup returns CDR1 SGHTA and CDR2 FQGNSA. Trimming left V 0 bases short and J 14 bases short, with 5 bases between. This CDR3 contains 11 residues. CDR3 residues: CASSLALTLHF. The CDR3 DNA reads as TGTGCCAGCAGCTTAGCCCTAACCCTCCACTTT.

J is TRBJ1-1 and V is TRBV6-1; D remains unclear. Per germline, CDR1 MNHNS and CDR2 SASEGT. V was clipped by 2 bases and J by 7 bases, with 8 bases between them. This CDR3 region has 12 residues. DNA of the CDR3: TGTGCCAGCAGTGAATTAAGACTTGAAGCTTTCTTT. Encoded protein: CASSELRLEAFF.

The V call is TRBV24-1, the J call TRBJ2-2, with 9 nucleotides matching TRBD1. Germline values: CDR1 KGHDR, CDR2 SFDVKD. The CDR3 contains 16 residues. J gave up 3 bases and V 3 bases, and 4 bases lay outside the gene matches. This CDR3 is CATSDPRQGDTGELFF. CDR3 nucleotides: TGTGCCACCAGTGATCCCAGACAGGGGGACACCGGGGAGCTGTTTTTT.

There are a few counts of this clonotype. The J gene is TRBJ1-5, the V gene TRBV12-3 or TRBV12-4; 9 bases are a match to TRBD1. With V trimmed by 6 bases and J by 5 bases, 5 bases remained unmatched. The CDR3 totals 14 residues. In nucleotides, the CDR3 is TGTGCCAGCAGCCGGGACAGGGCCGATCAGCCCCAGCATTTT. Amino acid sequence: CASSRDRADQPQHF.

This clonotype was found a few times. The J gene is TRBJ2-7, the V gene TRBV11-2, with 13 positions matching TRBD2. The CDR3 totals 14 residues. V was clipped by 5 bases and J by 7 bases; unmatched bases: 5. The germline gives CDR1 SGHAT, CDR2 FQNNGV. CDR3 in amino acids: CASSGLAGVWEQYF. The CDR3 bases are TGTGCCAGCAGCGGACTAGCGGGGGTTTGGGAGCAGTACTTC.

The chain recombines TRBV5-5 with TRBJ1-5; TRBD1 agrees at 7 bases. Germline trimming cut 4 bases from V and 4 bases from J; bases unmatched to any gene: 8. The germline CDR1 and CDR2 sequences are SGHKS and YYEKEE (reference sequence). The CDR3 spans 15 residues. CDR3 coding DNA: TGTGCCAGCAGCCGGGACAGCACAGGAAATCAGCCCCAGCATTTT. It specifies CASSRDSTGNQPQHF.

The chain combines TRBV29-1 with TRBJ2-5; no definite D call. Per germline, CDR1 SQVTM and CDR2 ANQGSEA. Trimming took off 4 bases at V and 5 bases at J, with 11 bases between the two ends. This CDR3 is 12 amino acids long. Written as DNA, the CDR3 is TGCAGCGTTGTTTTGGTATTGGAGACCCAGTACTTC. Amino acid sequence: CSVVLVLETQYF.

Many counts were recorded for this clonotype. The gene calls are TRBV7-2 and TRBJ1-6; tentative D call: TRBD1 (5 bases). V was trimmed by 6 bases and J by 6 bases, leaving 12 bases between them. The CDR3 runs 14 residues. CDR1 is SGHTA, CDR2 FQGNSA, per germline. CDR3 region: CASSPYRSNSPLHF. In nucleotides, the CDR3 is TGTGCCAGCAGTCCTTACAGGAGTAATTCACCCCTCCACTTT.

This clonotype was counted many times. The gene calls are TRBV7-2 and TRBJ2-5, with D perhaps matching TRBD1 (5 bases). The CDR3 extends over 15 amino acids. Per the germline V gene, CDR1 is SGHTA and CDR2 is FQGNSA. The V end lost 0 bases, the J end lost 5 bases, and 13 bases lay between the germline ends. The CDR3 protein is CASSLAPRGRETQYF. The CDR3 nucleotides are TGTGCCAGCAGCTTAGCGCCAAGGGGCCGGGAGACCCAGTACTTC.

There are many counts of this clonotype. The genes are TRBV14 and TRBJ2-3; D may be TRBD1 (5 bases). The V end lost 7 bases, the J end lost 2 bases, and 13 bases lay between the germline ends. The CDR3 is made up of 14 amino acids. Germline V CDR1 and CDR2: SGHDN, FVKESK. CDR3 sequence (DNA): TGTGCCAGCATCTGGGGCCCTACCACAGATACGCAGTATTTT. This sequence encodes CASIWGPTTDTQYF.

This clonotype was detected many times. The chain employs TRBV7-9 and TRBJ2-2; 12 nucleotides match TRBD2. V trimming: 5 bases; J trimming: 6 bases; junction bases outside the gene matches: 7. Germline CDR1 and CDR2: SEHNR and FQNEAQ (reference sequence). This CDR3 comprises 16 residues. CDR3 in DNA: TGTGCCAGCAGCCTGACGACTAGCGGGAGATCCGGGGAGCTGTTTTTT. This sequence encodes CASSLTTSGRSGELFF. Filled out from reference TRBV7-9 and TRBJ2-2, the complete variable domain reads DTGVSQNPRHKITKRGQNVTFRCDPISEHNRLYWYRQTLGQGPEFLTYFQNEAQLEKSRLLSDRFSAERPKGSFSTLEIQRTEQGDSAMYLCASSLTTSGRSGELFFGEGSRLTVL.

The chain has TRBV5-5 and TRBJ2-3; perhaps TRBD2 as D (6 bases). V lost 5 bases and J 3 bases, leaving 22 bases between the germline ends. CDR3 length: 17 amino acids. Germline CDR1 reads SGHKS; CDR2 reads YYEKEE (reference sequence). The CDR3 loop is CASSSRMSGVKTDTQYF. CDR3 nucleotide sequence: TGTGCCAGCAGTTCACGAATGTCGGGGGTAAAAACAGATACGCAGTATTTT.

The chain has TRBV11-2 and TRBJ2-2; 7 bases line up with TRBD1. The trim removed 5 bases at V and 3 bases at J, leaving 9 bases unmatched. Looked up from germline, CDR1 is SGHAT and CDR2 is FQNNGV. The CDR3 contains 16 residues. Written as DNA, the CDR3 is TGTGCCAGCAGCCCGACGACAGGGATGTACACCGGGGAGCTGTTTTTT. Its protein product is CASSPTTGMYTGELFF.

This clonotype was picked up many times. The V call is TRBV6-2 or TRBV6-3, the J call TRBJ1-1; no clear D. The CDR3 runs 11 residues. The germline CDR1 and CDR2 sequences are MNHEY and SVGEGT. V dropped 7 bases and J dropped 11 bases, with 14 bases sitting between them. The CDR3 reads CASTLVGTAFF. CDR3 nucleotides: TGTGCCAGCACGTTAGTTGGAACGGCTTTCTTT.

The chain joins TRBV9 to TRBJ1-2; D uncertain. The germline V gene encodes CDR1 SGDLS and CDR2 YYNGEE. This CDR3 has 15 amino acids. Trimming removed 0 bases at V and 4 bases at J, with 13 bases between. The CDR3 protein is CASSVGSGSFYGYTF. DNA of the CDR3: TGTGCCAGCAGCGTAGGCAGTGGGTCCTTCTATGGCTACACCTTC.

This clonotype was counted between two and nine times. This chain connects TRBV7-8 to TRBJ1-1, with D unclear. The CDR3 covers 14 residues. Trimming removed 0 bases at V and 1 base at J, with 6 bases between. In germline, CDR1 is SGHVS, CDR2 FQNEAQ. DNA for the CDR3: TGTGCCAGCAGCTTAGCGTGGCCGAACACTGAAGCTTTCTTT. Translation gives CASSLAWPNTEAFF.

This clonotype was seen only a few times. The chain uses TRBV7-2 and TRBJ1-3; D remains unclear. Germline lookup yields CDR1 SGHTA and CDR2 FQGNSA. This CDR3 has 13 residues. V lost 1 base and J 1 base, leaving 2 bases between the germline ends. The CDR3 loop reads CASSLVSGNTIYF. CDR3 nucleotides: TGTGCCAGCAGCTTAGTGTCTGGAAACACCATATATTTT.

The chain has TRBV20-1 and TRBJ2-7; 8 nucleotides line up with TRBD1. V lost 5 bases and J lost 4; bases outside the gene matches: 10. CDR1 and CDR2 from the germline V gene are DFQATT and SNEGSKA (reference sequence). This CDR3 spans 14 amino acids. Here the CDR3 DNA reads TGCAGTGCTGCCGGACAGGGCCGGTTATACGAGCAGTACTTC. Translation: CSAAGQGRLYEQYF.

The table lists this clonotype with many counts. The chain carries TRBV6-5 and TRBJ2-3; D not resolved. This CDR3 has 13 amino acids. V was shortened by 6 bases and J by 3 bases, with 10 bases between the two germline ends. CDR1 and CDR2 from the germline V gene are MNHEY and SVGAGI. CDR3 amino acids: CASSPRDTDTQYF. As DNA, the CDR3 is TGTGCCAGCAGCCCCCGTGATACAGATACGCAGTATTTT.

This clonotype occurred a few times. In DNA form, the CDR3 reads TGCAGCGTTGTGAGGGACACAGATACGCAGTATTTT. Its translation is CSVVRDTDTQYF. V is TRBV29-1 and J is TRBJ2-3; possible D gene TRBD2, 5 bases. Germline V gene lookup returns CDR1 SQVTM and CDR2 ANQGSEA. V was pared by 4 bases and J by 2 bases, with 7 bases between. The CDR3 has 12 residues.

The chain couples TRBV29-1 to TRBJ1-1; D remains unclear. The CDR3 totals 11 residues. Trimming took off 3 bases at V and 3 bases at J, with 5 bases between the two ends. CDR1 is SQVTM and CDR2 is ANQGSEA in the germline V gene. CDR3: CSVDSYTEAFF. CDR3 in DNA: TGCAGCGTTGATTCTTACACTGAAGCTTTCTTT. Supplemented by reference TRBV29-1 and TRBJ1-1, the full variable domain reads SAVISQKPSRDICQRGTSLTIQCQVDSQVTMMFWYRQQPGQSLTLIATANQGSEATYESGFVIDKFPISRPNLTFSTLTVSNMSPEDSSIYLCSVDSYTEAFFGQGTRLTVV.